This is a list of T cell receptor beta chains from one sample in a study. TCRdb analysed the 5' RACE reads with MiXCR anew, one entry per CDR3 protein. The sample holds under 60,000 distinct CDR3 sequences, 25% to 35% seen once. Sequences were obtained from naive CD4+ T cells sorted from blood. Every receptor here comes from a female donor with breast cancer. CDR3s include the opening cysteine and the closing phenylalanine or tryptophan. Fields, in order: V gene, D gene, clone size, J gene, CDR3 protein, CDR3 DNA. A D gene is named only where the DNA matches it firmly. Some rows have no size entry. The others give once, few or many, or a class for an expanded clone.

TRBV28	.	few	TRBJ2-6	CASRGERGSGANVLTF	TGTGCCAGCAGAGGGGAGAGGGGCTCTGGGGCCAACGTCCTGACTTTC
TRBV11-2	.	.	TRBJ1-2	CASSLVLDSGYTF	TGTGCCAGCAGCTTAGTCCTAGACAGTGGCTACACCTTC
TRBV20-1	.	.	TRBJ2-5	CSARVPGPQETQYF	TGCAGTGCTAGAGTGCCAGGGCCCCAAGAGACCCAGTACTTC
TRBV4-2	TRBD1	.	TRBJ1-1	CASSQDPDRGTEAFF	TGTGCCAGCAGCCAAGACCCGGACAGGGGAACTGAAGCTTTCTTT
TRBV20-1	TRBD2	few	TRBJ2-3	CSAKSSGGRSDTQYF	TGCAGTGCTAAGTCTAGCGGGGGCCGCTCAGATACGCAGTATTTT
TRBV5-1	TRBD1	.	TRBJ1-2	CASSLAGGEPSNYGYTF	TGCGCCAGCAGCTTGGCAGGGGGAGAACCATCGAACTATGGCTACACCTTC
TRBV20-1	TRBD2	.	TRBJ2-2	CSARPTSGANTGELFF	TGCAGTGCTCGACCTACTAGCGGAGCTAACACCGGGGAGCTGTTTTTT
TRBV2	.	.	TRBJ2-2	CASSVEETGELFF	TGTGCCAGCAGTGTCGAAGAAACCGGGGAGCTGTTTTTT
TRBV6-2/TRBV6-3	.	few	TRBJ2-2	CASSYSTGANTGELFF	TGTGCCAGCAGTTACTCGACAGGAGCGAACACCGGGGAGCTGTTTTTT
TRBV7-2	TRBD2	.	TRBJ2-7	CASSYTSGRFVEQYF	TGTGCCAGCAGCTACACTAGCGGGAGATTTGTCGAGCAGTACTTC
TRBV4-1	.	few	TRBJ2-3	CASSPRRSTDTQYF	TGCGCCAGCAGCCCCAGGAGGTCCACAGATACGCAGTATTTT
TRBV6-2/TRBV6-3	.	.	TRBJ2-7	CASSPLWTVSYEQYF	TGTGCCAGCAGTCCTCTTTGGACAGTATCCTACGAGCAGTACTTC
TRBV12-3/TRBV12-4	.	few	TRBJ2-3	CASSLGDNTDTQYF	TGTGCCAGCAGTTTGGGAGACAACACAGATACGCAGTATTTT
TRBV6-1	TRBD1	.	TRBJ2-5	CASRERDRGLGEAQYF	TGTGCCAGCAGAGAAAGGGACAGGGGGCTGGGAGAGGCCCAGTACTTC
TRBV29-1	.	few	TRBJ1-2	CSVEANYGYTF	TGCAGCGTTGAGGCTAACTATGGCTACACCTTC
TRBV4-2	.	.	TRBJ2-5	CASSQGRAEETQYF	TGTGCCAGCAGCCAAGGACGAGCGGAAGAGACCCAGTACTTC